The next 19 T cell receptor beta chains were all read from a single sample in a study of PD-1 blockade in classical Hodgkin lymphoma. All patients relapsed after autologous stem cell transplantation, and brentuximab vedotin exposure varied. The data were produced by immunoSEQ multiplex PCR, yet TCRdb's version contains in-frame clones alone and is incomplete. The table lists 9,500 to 13,000 clones, approximately 82% of them singletons. The starting material was peripheral blood mononuclear cells (PBMCs), obtained before the second cycle of nivolumab. These receptors were taken from a human donor with classical Hodgkin lymphoma.

This clone was detected a few times. The CDR3 reads CATGRGTGVKETQYF. In DNA form, the CDR3 reads TGTGCCACAGGACGCGGGACAGGGGTGAAGGAGACCCAGTACTTC. The chain is built from TRBV28 and TRBJ2-5; 10 bases agree with TRBD1. V lost 10 bases to trimming and J lost 5 bases; unmatched junction nucleotides: 13. This CDR3 has 15 residues. Germline-derived CDR1 and CDR2 are MDHEN and SYDVKM.

V and J are TRBV18 and TRBJ2-5; possibly TRBD2 for D (6 bases). Trimming cost V 3 bases and J 4 bases, with 15 bases left between them. The CDR3 is 15 amino acids. CDR1 KGHSH and CDR2 LQKENI come from the germline V gene. CDR3 sequence (DNA): TGTGCCAGCTCACCTTTCGCACGGGGGACAGAGACCCAGTACTTC. Translating it yields CASSPFARGTETQYF.

V usage is TRBV5-1 and J usage is TRBJ1-5; 9 bases are a match to TRBD1. This CDR3 region has 15 residues. Germline loops: CDR1 SGHRS, CDR2 YFSETQ. Germline trimming cut 0 bases from V and 5 bases from J; bases unmatched to any gene: 3. CDR3 loop: CASSLETGGDQPQHF. The CDR3 DNA reads TGCGCCAGCAGCTTGGAGACAGGGGGGGATCAGCCCCAGCATTTT.

V usage is TRBV27 and J usage is TRBJ2-3; 7 positions match TRBD2. Trimming removed 6 bases from V and 2 bases from J; junction bases left unmatched: 5. The germline V gene has CDR1 MNHEY and CDR2 SMNVEV (reference sequence). The CDR3 is made up of 14 amino acids. CDR3 in DNA: TGTGCCAGCAGGACAGCGGGAACCACAGATACGCAGTATTTT. Its translation: CASRTAGTTDTQYF.

DNA of the CDR3: TGTGCCAGCAGTGAAACTTGGGGGGGGAGCTCCTACAATGAGCAGTTCTTC. It is translated as CASSETWGGSSYNEQFF. The V and J genes are TRBV2 and TRBJ2-1; 7 bases agree with TRBD2. CDR3 size: 17 residues. From germline, CDR1 is SNHLY and CDR2 FYNNEI. Trimming removed 2 bases from V and 0 bases from J; junction bases left unmatched: 7.

As DNA, the CDR3 is TGTGCCAGCAGCTTAGCCGGTGAGGGCCACTACGAGCAGTACTTC. The encoded protein is CASSLAGEGHYEQYF. The rearrangement joins TRBV11-1 to TRBJ2-7, with D possibly being TRBD2 (5 bases). CDR1 is SGHAT, CDR2 FQDESV, per germline (reference sequence). CDR3 size: 15 residues. V lost 0 bases, J lost 3 bases, and 12 bases lay in between.

CDR3 bases: TGTGCCAGCAGTCACTCACCGGGACAGGGGGCCCAGCCCCAGCATTTT. Amino acids: CASSHSPGQGAQPQHF. The chain uses TRBV7-2 and TRBJ1-5; 12 bases fit TRBD1. V shed 6 bases and J 7 bases; nucleotides not matched to a gene: 10. Germline assignment: CDR1 SGHTA and CDR2 FQGNSA. The CDR3 is 16 amino acids.

This chain joins TRBV11-2 and TRBJ2-7; D possibly matches TRBD1 or TRBD2 (6 bases each). The CDR3 runs to 15 residues. The V end was cut by 0 bases, the J end by 3 bases, with 12 bases between. Germline lookup yields CDR1 SGHAT and CDR2 FQNNGV. CDR3 amino acids: CASSLDLQGLYEQYF. As DNA, the CDR3 is TGTGCCAGCAGCTTAGATTTACAGGGACTCTACGAGCAGTACTTC.

This clone is a singleton in its sample. The J gene is TRBJ2-1, the V gene TRBV28, with TRBD1 matching over 9 bases. J gave up 15 bases and V 8 bases, and 14 bases lay outside the gene matches. The CDR3 is 13 residues long. Germline V CDR1 and CDR2: MDHEN, SYDVKM. CDR3 nucleotide sequence: TGTGCCAGCGCCGGGACAGGGAGGGGCAAGGCGTTCTTC. This encodes CASAGTGRGKAFF.

Remarks on this clone: This CDR3 is also generated by other DNA sequences in the sample. V is TRBV9 and J is TRBJ2-6; D is ambiguous. V was clipped by 0 bases and J by 0 bases, with 13 bases between them. CDR3 length: 18 amino acids. Germline-derived CDR1 and CDR2 are SGDLS and YYNGEE. In nucleotides, the CDR3 is TGTGCCAGCAGCGTAGAAGTTGGGGTCAGCTCTGGGGCCAACGTCCTGACTTTC. Translation gives CASSVEVGVSSGANVLTF.

The gene calls are TRBV6-6 and TRBJ1-6; possible D gene TRBD1, 5 bases. The CDR3 is made up of 13 amino acids. Deletions cut 6 bases from V and 7 bases from J, with 10 bases between. Germline V gene data show CDR1 as MNHNY and CDR2 as SVGAGI (reference sequence). DNA of the CDR3: TGTGCCAGCAGCCCGACAGAAAATTCACCCCTCCACTTT. Protein sequence: CASSPTENSPLHF.

This rearrangement joins TRBV4-1 to TRBJ2-5; D perhaps matches TRBD1 (7 bases). The J call may be in error: the DNA end matches TRBJ2-7 better. CDR3 length: 16 residues. Germline V gene lookup returns CDR1 MGHRA and CDR2 YSYEKL. The CDR3 DNA reads as TGCGCCAGCAGCCAAGATCGGGCCAGGGGGGCCTACGAGCAGTACTTC. Encoded protein: CASSQDRARGAYEQYF.

The chain uses TRBV4-1 and TRBJ1-6; D remains ambiguous. CDR1 MGHRA and CDR2 YSYEKL come from the germline V gene. The V end was cut by 5 bases, the J end by 7 bases, with 12 bases between. This CDR3 has 14 residues. CDR3 in DNA: TGCGCCAGCAGCGCTGGTCCCTGGAATTCACCCCTCCACTTT. Translation: CASSAGPWNSPLHF.

The rearrangement uses TRBV19 and TRBJ1-1; no reliable D call. CDR1 LNHDA and CDR2 SQIVND come from the germline V gene (reference sequence). This CDR3 spans 14 amino acids. Trimming stripped 1 base from V and 8 bases from J, with 14 bases between. CDR3 amino acids: CASSIGWAGPEAFF. The DNA of the CDR3 is TGTGCCAGTAGTATAGGATGGGCAGGTCCCGAAGCTTTCTTT.

The chain uses TRBV9 and TRBJ2-7, with D possibly matching TRBD1 (5 bases). This CDR3 region has 13 residues. V dropped 4 bases and J dropped 5 bases, with 13 bases sitting between them. The germline V gene has CDR1 SGDLS and CDR2 YYNGEE. The CDR3 coding sequence is TGTGCCAGCAGCACACAGGATTGGGACGAGCAGTACTTC. It specifies CASSTQDWDEQYF.

CDR3 in DNA: TGTGCCAGCTCATGGGCTGAGGCGACTGGCAGCTATGGCTACACCTTC. Its protein product is CASSWAEATGSYGYTF. The rearrangement joins TRBV18 to TRBJ1-2; D gene unclear. V dropped 5 bases and J dropped 4 bases, with 20 bases sitting between them. From germline, CDR1 is KGHSH and CDR2 LQKENI. The CDR3 has 16 amino acids.

The V call is TRBV7-6, the J call TRBJ1-1; D unresolved. The CDR3 has 14 residues. Germline lookup yields CDR1 SGHVS and CDR2 FNYEAQ. V was clipped by 7 bases and J by 1 base, with 13 bases between them. CDR3: CASTSDGWNTEAFF. The DNA for the CDR3 is TGTGCCAGCACGTCCGACGGCTGGAACACTGAAGCTTTCTTT.

This rearrangement joins TRBV20-1 to TRBJ2-3, with D tentatively TRBD2 (6 bases). The CDR3 spans 11 residues. The V and J ends lost 6 bases and 9 bases respectively, with 13 bases between them. From germline, CDR1 is DFQATT and CDR2 SNEGSKA (reference sequence). CDR3 protein: CSALTGDTQYF. The CDR3 coding sequence is TGCAGTGCCTTGACGGGAGACACGCAGTATTTT.

This clone was seen only a few times. This sequence joins TRBV12-5 and TRBJ1-1; D gene uncertain. Looked up from germline, CDR1 is LGHNT and CDR2 is FRNRAP. Trimming removed 9 bases at V and 2 bases at J, with 7 bases between. This CDR3 contains 11 residues. The CDR3 bases are TGTGCTAGCGCCAGAAACACTGAAGCTTTCTTT. Translation gives CASARNTEAFF.